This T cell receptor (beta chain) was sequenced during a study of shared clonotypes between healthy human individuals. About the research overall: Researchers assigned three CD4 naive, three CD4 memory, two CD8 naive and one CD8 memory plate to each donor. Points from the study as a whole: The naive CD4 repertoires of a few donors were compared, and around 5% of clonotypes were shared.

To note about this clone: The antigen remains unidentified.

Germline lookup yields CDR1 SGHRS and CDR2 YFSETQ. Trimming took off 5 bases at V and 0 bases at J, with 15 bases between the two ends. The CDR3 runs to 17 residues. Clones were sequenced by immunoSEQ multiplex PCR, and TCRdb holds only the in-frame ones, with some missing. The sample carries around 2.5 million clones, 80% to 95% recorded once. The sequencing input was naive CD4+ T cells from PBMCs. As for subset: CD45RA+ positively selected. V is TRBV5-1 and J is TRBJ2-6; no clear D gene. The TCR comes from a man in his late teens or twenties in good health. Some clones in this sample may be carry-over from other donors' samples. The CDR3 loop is CASRDTAPGSGANVLTF. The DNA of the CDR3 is TGCGCCAGCAGAGACACCGCTCCGGGCTCTGGGGCCAACGTCCTGACTTTC.